This is a list of T cell receptor beta chains from one sample in a study of T cell repertoires in cytomegalovirus infection. TCRdb reanalysed the reads using MiXCR and keeps one entry per CDR3 protein. The sample lists hundreds of thousands of distinct CDR3 sequences, 20% to 30% seen once, with 7.5% to 9% in the top ten. Sequenced: CD8+ T cells from PBMCs. These receptors were collected from a human donor in good health (CMV status not recorded). Some clones in this sample may be carry-over from other donors' samples. The conserved cysteine and the conserved F or W are not part of the CDR3 here.

j_gene: TRBJ2-4; v_gene: TRBV7-6; CDR3aa: ASSNGENIQY
j_gene: TRBJ1-2; v_gene: TRBV7-2; CDR3aa: ASSQIQGFYGYT
j_gene: TRBJ1-2; v_gene: TRBV29-1; CDR3aa: SVEGRDDYT
j_gene: TRBJ1-2; v_gene: TRBV29-1; CDR3aa: SVKGTTGSYGYT
j_gene: TRBJ2-3; v_gene: TRBV7-8; CDR3aa: ASSFGMAGGTDTQY
j_gene: TRBJ1-1; v_gene: TRBV6-2/TRBV6-3; CDR3aa: ASSYHLNTEAF
j_gene: TRBJ1-2; v_gene: TRBV7-9; CDR3aa: ASSQAAPRLPNYGYT
j_gene: TRBJ1-1; v_gene: TRBV7-9; CDR3aa: ASSLLPGPEAF
j_gene: TRBJ1-2; v_gene: TRBV29-1; CDR3aa: SVGRQGQDGYT
j_gene: TRBJ2-7; v_gene: TRBV14; CDR3aa: ASSHTLYEQY
j_gene: TRBJ1-1; v_gene: TRBV7-6; CDR3aa: ASSLAPQQISF
j_gene: TRBJ2-3; v_gene: TRBV20-1; CDR3aa: SARDNLRDASTDTQY
j_gene: TRBJ1-3; v_gene: TRBV2; CDR3aa: ASSTTGASGNTIY
j_gene: TRBJ1-1; v_gene: TRBV19; CDR3aa: ASSLYEGEAF
j_gene: TRBJ2-7; v_gene: TRBV7-6; CDR3aa: ASSFAKSEQAGDDQY
j_gene: TRBJ2-5; v_gene: TRBV6-1; CDR3aa: AATGEAGRTQY
j_gene: TRBJ1-5; v_gene: TRBV20-1; CDR3aa: SAGRQYSNQPQH
j_gene: TRBJ2-1; v_gene: TRBV6-2/TRBV6-3; CDR3aa: ASSYTPSGGTGIYNEQF
j_gene: TRBJ1-2; v_gene: TRBV7-8; CDR3aa: ASSSRPSTGVNYGYT
j_gene: TRBJ2-1; v_gene: TRBV7-2; CDR3aa: ASSSFPGDYNEQF
j_gene: TRBJ1-2; v_gene: TRBV7-9; CDR3aa: ASSRAGSDGYT
j_gene: TRBJ2-5; v_gene: TRBV19; CDR3aa: ASSNRDPDRGTQY
j_gene: TRBJ2-5; v_gene: TRBV29-1; CDR3aa: SVEDRGGRGETQY
j_gene: TRBJ1-1; v_gene: TRBV6-2/TRBV6-3; CDR3aa: VSQKRGPSAPAF
j_gene: TRBJ2-5; v_gene: TRBV7-9; CDR3aa: ASSGDRGRKETQY
j_gene: TRBJ2-5; v_gene: TRBV7-9; CDR3aa: ASSLSDPGRETQY
j_gene: TRBJ1-5; v_gene: TRBV29-1; CDR3aa: SVEEGSNQPQH
j_gene: TRBJ2-5; v_gene: TRBV20-1; CDR3aa: SARGTPTQETQY
j_gene: TRBJ2-1; v_gene: TRBV20-1; CDR3aa: SARKRGGSYNEQF
j_gene: TRBJ2-7; v_gene: TRBV29-1; CDR3aa: SAGTGGDEQY
j_gene: TRBJ2-7; v_gene: TRBV7-2; CDR3aa: ASSLDLGLAGGVFGRGYEQY
j_gene: TRBJ1-3; v_gene: TRBV7-8; CDR3aa: ASSLEFGGAGNTIY
j_gene: TRBJ2-1; v_gene: TRBV6-5; CDR3aa: ASSWGTGGHEQF
j_gene: TRBJ1-5; v_gene: TRBV20-1; CDR3aa: SARYDPAGGNQPQH
j_gene: TRBJ1-6; v_gene: TRBV28; CDR3aa: ASSRPDRDDNSPLH
j_gene: TRBJ2-1; v_gene: TRBV20-1; CDR3aa: SAIQGGVNNEQF
j_gene: TRBJ1-5; v_gene: TRBV12-3/TRBV12-4; CDR3aa: ASSFGSPGNQPQH
j_gene: TRBJ2-5; v_gene: TRBV20-1; CDR3aa: SAREVAETQY
j_gene: TRBJ2-4; v_gene: TRBV6-6; CDR3aa: ASSQTGKPKNIQY
j_gene: TRBJ2-1; v_gene: TRBV28; CDR3aa: ASSYGLAGGYYNEQF
j_gene: TRBJ2-2; v_gene: TRBV4-1; CDR3aa: ASSQEGLAGYTGELF
j_gene: TRBJ2-4; v_gene: TRBV12-3/TRBV12-4; CDR3aa: ASSLARTARAKNIQY
j_gene: TRBJ1-1; v_gene: TRBV19; CDR3aa: ASSPSGSLGTETF
j_gene: TRBJ2-2; v_gene: TRBV5-6; CDR3aa: ASSLPELEHTGELF
j_gene: TRBJ2-7; v_gene: TRBV27; CDR3aa: ASSLSRGGGYEQY
j_gene: TRBJ1-6; v_gene: TRBV6-2/TRBV6-3; CDR3aa: ASGTGMAGNSPLH
j_gene: TRBJ1-6; v_gene: TRBV12-3/TRBV12-4; CDR3aa: ASSLTGVNSPLH
j_gene: TRBJ2-7; v_gene: TRBV29-1; CDR3aa: SAEAGTGPDEQY
j_gene: TRBJ2-5; v_gene: TRBV20-1; CDR3aa: SAPTLADEETQY
j_gene: TRBJ1-1; v_gene: TRBV6-2/TRBV6-3; CDR3aa: ASSPPGRRREAF
j_gene: TRBJ2-3; v_gene: TRBV9; CDR3aa: ASSRKSTPGQGPDTQY
j_gene: TRBJ2-5; v_gene: TRBV29-1; CDR3aa: SVVGQQETQY
j_gene: TRBJ2-1; v_gene: TRBV10-3; CDR3aa: AISDDGRDYNEQF